Reported below is one TCR beta chain. Its specificity is unknown. Only in-frame clones appear in the TCRdb table, and some are missing; sequencing was by immunoSEQ multiplex PCR. The top ten clones hold about 3.9% of a sample with about 170,000 clones, 85% to 95% of them seen once. The germline V gene encodes CDR1 LNHDA and CDR2 SQIVND (reference sequence). V shed 8 bases and J shed 5 bases, with 12 bases lying between them. This CDR3 is 12 amino acids long. The sample belongs to a study of T cell responses to AZD1222 COVID-19 vaccine. The study, taken as a whole, reports: There were mostly white British donors and more females than males, and clonal diversity was possibly underestimated. Among AZD1222 vaccinees, only five or six were seropositive at baseline. There were vaccine-associated CD4 TCRs across spike, dominant at 160-218 and 743-854. Elevations in Spike-specific TCR breadth and depth followed administration of two AZD1222 doses.

This chain connects TRBV19 to TRBJ1-2; D is perhaps TRBD1 (6 bases). The specimen was peripheral blood, collected on day 0 of AZD1222 vaccination. The source is an adult in good health. CDR3 coding DNA: TGTGCCAGTGTTGACAGGACGTATGGCTACACCTTC. This encodes CASVDRTYGYTF.